This TCR beta chain comes out of a study of T cells after yellow fever vaccination. TCRdb redid the calling of the 5' RACE reads with MiXCR, one entry per CDR3 protein. The repertoire has hundreds of thousands of distinct CDR3 sequences, about a sixth of them found once; the top ten carry around a sixth. The CDR3 is 12 amino acids. V gave up 2 bases and J gave up 5 bases, with 6 bases separating them. Germline V gene lookup returns CDR1 SNHLY and CDR2 FYNNEI. In the case of this clonotype: Its antigen is unknown.

Overall study results and limits: CD4 and CD8 compartments shared a small share of clonotypes. Most primary-vaccination clones recurred post-booster (roughly 96% CD4, about 87% CD8). High-abundance clonotypes from the bulk population could contaminate FACS-sorted repertoires.

This receptor was taken from a man aged 18 to 30 who received the YFV17D yellow fever vaccine. V usage is TRBV2 and J usage is TRBJ2-5, with D perhaps matching TRBD1 or TRBD2 (5 bases each). The material sequenced was PBMCs, taken about 5 days after the first yellow fever vaccination. CDR3: CASSERGETQYF. For the CDR3, the DNA is TGTGCCAGCAGTGAACGGGGCGAGACCCAGTACTTC.